This TCR beta chain is from a study of human T cells and chemical hapten exposure. TCRdb processed the 5' RACE reads anew with MiXCR; each CDR3 protein has one entry. Of tens of thousands of distinct CDR3 sequences listed, about 8% were seen once; the top ten hold 2% to 2.5%. As concerns this clonotype: Its antigen remains unidentified.

Overall study results and limits: TCRs at a frequency above 1 in 1000 stayed unchanged with DPC sensitization.

Whole blood, unfractionated, served as the material for total RNA extraction. The germline V gene encodes CDR1 SQVTM and CDR2 ANQGSEA. This CDR3 spans 14 amino acids. V was trimmed by 2 bases and J by 3 bases, leaving 12 bases between them. This clonotype was sampled from a male donor in good health. V usage is TRBV29-1 and J usage is TRBJ2-3; either TRBD1 or TRBD2 may fit D (5 bases each). CDR3 region: CSVEIRGPTDTQYF. The CDR3 DNA sequence: TGCAGCGTTGAAATTCGGGGCCCGACAGATACGCAGTATTTT.